Listed below are T cell receptor beta chains from one sample, sequenced in a study of regulatory T cells in long-lasting Graves disease. TCRdb used MiXCR to reprocess the multiplex PCR reads, holding one entry per CDR3 protein. Among a few hundred thousand distinct CDR3 sequences listed, 15% to 20% were seen once. Sequencing was performed on peripheral blood mononuclear cells (PBMCs), taken at new diagnosis, from a patient treated with antithyroid drugs. The receptors were sampled from a female donor with Graves disease. The CDR3 runs from the conserved cysteine through the conserved F or W. A D gene is named only where the DNA matches it firmly. The size field is filled for only some rows; it gives once, few, many or a size class.

CDR3nt	CDR3aa	d_gene	v_gene	j_gene	abundance
TGTGCCAGCAGTTTACTAGCGGGAGCGAACAATGAGCAGTTCTTC	CASSLLAGANNEQFF	TRBD2	TRBV12-3/TRBV12-4	TRBJ2-1	many
TGCAGTGCTAGTACCCTGTACCGGGACAGCACAGATACGCAGTATTTT	CSASTLYRDSTDTQYF	-	TRBV20-1	TRBJ2-3	many
TGTGCCAGTAGCGGGAGGGGGGGGCGGGCCTACAATGAGCAGTTCTTC	CASSGRGGRAYNEQFF	TRBD2	TRBV19	TRBJ2-1	few
TGTGCCAGCAGCCAAGATATGACGGGAGGGCGGGGAGATACGCAGTATTTT	CASSQDMTGGRGDTQYF	TRBD2	TRBV4-2	TRBJ2-3	many
TGTGCCAGCTCACCGGGACAGGGGTTCAATGAGCAGTTCTTC	CASSPGQGFNEQFF	TRBD1	TRBV18	TRBJ2-1	many
TGTGCCAGCAGCTTAGTAGGCTCGGGAGATACGCAGTATTTT	CASSLVGSGDTQYF	-	TRBV7-2	TRBJ2-3	many
TGTGCCAGCAGCTTAGGGACTGGGGCCTACGAGCAGTTCTTC	CASSLGTGAYEQFF	-	TRBV7-9	TRBJ2-1	-
TGTGCCATCAGTGAAAATCCAGGGGGGACAGATACGCAGTATTTT	CAISENPGGTDTQYF	-	TRBV10-3	TRBJ2-3	many
TGCAGTGCTACCGGGACTAGCGGGATCATAGATACGCAGTATTTT	CSATGTSGIIDTQYF	TRBD2	TRBV20-1	TRBJ2-3	-
TGTGCCAGCTCACCGGGACAGACTTACAATGAGCAGTTCTTC	CASSPGQTYNEQFF	TRBD1	TRBV18	TRBJ2-1	many
TGCAGTGCTAGAGCCCCGGCAGGGCGATTTGGAAACACCATATATTTT	CSARAPAGRFGNTIYF	-	TRBV20-1	TRBJ1-3	few
TGTGCCAGCAGTTTACTTAGCGGGAGGAATGAGCAGTACTTC	CASSLLSGRNEQYF	TRBD2	TRBV28	TRBJ2-7	few
TGCAGCGTTGATGCGGTGTACCAAGAGACCCAGTACTTC	CSVDAVYQETQYF	-	TRBV29-1	TRBJ2-5	-
TGCGCCAGCAGCCCCCCAGGGCAGGGCTTTAGGTATGGCTACACCTTC	CASSPPGQGFRYGYTF	-	TRBV4-1	TRBJ1-2	few
TGTGCCAGCAGTTCGGGACAATTCTCCTACGAGCAGTACTTC	CASSSGQFSYEQYF	-	TRBV7-9	TRBJ2-7	few
TGTGCCAGCAGTTTAGGGTCTAGCGGAACCTACGAGCAGTACTTC	CASSLGSSGTYEQYF	TRBD2	TRBV27	TRBJ2-7	many
TGTGCCAGCAGCCGCTTCCGGGGCACTGAAGCTTTCTTT	CASSRFRGTEAFF	-	TRBV6-1	TRBJ1-1	many
TGTGCCAGCAGCCAGGTCCCCCAGCCTGCTTACGAGCAGTACTTC	CASSQVPQPAYEQYF	-	TRBV3-1	TRBJ2-7	many
TGCAGTGCTAGAGGGGCGGTCCTCTTAGTGGGGAATGAGCAGTTCTTC	CSARGAVLLVGNEQFF	-	TRBV20-1	TRBJ2-1	many
TGTGCCTGGAGTACTGGGCTGGAGACCCAGTACTTC	CAWSTGLETQYF	-	TRBV30	TRBJ2-5	many
TGTGCCAGTGGGCTAGCGGGAGGGCCGGGCGGGGAGCTGTTTTTT	CASGLAGGPGGELFF	TRBD2	TRBV2	TRBJ2-2	many
TGTGCCATCGGTCCTAGCGGCGGCTCCTACGAGCAGTACTTC	CAIGPSGGSYEQYF	TRBD2	TRBV10-3	TRBJ2-7	-
TGTGCCAGCAGCGTAGAGGGGACTAGCGGGAATGCAGATACGCAGTATTTT	CASSVEGTSGNADTQYF	TRBD2	TRBV9	TRBJ2-3	-
TGTGCCAGCAGTTTTGGGGACGACTATGGCTACACCTTC	CASSFGDDYGYTF	-	TRBV28	TRBJ1-2	many
TGTGCCAGCAGCGGGTGGGTCCTGTACACTGAAGCTTTCTTT	CASSGWVLYTEAFF	-	TRBV2	TRBJ1-1	-
TGTGCCAGTAGTATGGGGCGGCGTAGCAATCAGCCCCAGCATTTT	CASSMGRRSNQPQHF	-	TRBV19	TRBJ1-5	many